The 29 T cell receptor beta chains presented below share a single source sample, sequenced in a study of blood T cells in healthy people across ages. Sample-barcoded 5' priming and a J-beta primer mix drove a second PCR of 7 to 11 cycles. TCRdb passed the 5' RACE reads through MiXCR, listing each CDR3 protein once. Of about a million distinct CDR3 sequences listed, 35% to 45% are singletons. Material: blood. The receptors come from a man aged 18 to 29 in good health.

This clonotype occurred a few times. The V gene is TRBV27, the J gene TRBJ2-5; D ambiguous. Trimming shortened V by 5 bases and J by 3 bases, and 25 bases separated the two germline ends. This CDR3 region has 18 residues. Germline assignment: CDR1 MNHEY and CDR2 SMNVEV (reference sequence). The CDR3 coding sequence is TGTGCCAGCAGTCCCCCCAGGTCCCAACGTTCTGATAAAGAGACCCAGTACTTC. It encodes CASSPPRSQRSDKETQYF.

This clonotype was recorded only once. The chain employs TRBV20-1 and TRBJ1-1; 11 bases agree with TRBD1. The V gene's germline CDR1 is DFQATT and CDR2 SNEGSKA (reference sequence). There are 17 residues in the CDR3. V was pared by 6 bases and J by 0 bases, with 12 bases of the junction left unmatched. As DNA, the CDR3 is TGCAGTGCCCTCGATCTGGGACAGGGGGTTTTGAACACTGAAGCTTTCTTT. Its translation is CSALDLGQGVLNTEAFF.

The chain employs TRBV7-9 and TRBJ2-4; TRBD2 matches at 7 bases. V gave up 6 bases and J gave up 9 bases; unmatched junction bases: 14. The CDR3 is 15 residues long. The germline gives CDR1 SEHNR, CDR2 FQNEAQ (reference sequence). This CDR3 reads CASSSNLGLDGIQYF. DNA for the CDR3: TGTGCCAGCAGTTCAAACCTCGGACTAGACGGCATTCAGTACTTC.

As regards this clonotype: This could be a read error, since a much larger clone is one nucleotide away. As DNA, the CDR3 is TGCGCCAGCAGCATGCCGGGACTAGCTTACAATAAGCAGTTCTTC. Amino acid sequence: CASSMPGLAYNKQFF. J is TRBJ2-1 and V is TRBV5-1; 9 nucleotides line up with TRBD2. This CDR3 contains 15 residues. The germline CDR1 and CDR2 sequences are SGHRS and YFSETQ.

The rearrangement uses TRBV4-2 and TRBJ2-1, with D maybe TRBD2 (6 bases). V was shortened by 2 bases and J by 8 bases, with 16 bases between the two germline ends. Germline V gives CDR1 LGHNA, CDR2 YNFKEQ. This CDR3 has 15 amino acids. CDR3 coding DNA: TGTGCCAGCAGCCAATTCCCAGGCGGGGAGGATGAGCAGTTCTTC. This encodes CASSQFPGGEDEQFF.

This chain connects TRBV20-1 to TRBJ1-5, with 9 bases identical to TRBD1. The junction had 12 bases not matched to a gene; V was cut back by 5 bases and J by 4 bases. There are 16 residues in the CDR3. The germline V gene encodes CDR1 DFQATT and CDR2 SNEGSKA (reference sequence). CDR3 coding DNA: TGCAGTGCTCTCCGAGCCGGGACAGGGCTGAATCAGCCCCAGCATTTT. Translation gives CSALRAGTGLNQPQHF.

The genes are TRBV2 and TRBJ1-4, with 9 bases matching TRBD1. Germline CDR1 reads SNHLY; CDR2 reads FYNNEI. With V trimmed by 5 bases and J by 8 bases, 9 bases remained unmatched. The CDR3 has 15 amino acids. The CDR3, as DNA: TGTGCCAGCAGTTACGACCGGGACAGGGAAGAAAAACTGTTTTTT. The encoded protein is CASSYDRDREEKLFF.

A few counts support this clonotype. V usage is TRBV3-1 and J usage is TRBJ2-1; D is undetermined. The germline CDR1 and CDR2 sequences are LGHDT and YNNKEL (reference sequence). V shed 1 base and J shed 10 bases, with 8 bases lying between them. This CDR3 spans 12 amino acids. The CDR3 protein is CASSQASLEQFF. The CDR3 nucleotides are TGTGCCAGCAGCCAAGCCTCCCTCGAGCAGTTCTTC.

This clonotype occurred a few times. The genes are TRBV10-3 and TRBJ1-2; D not certain. Germline lookup yields CDR1 ENHRY and CDR2 SYGVKD. V was pared by 0 bases and J by 1 base, with 15 bases between. This CDR3 contains 17 residues. CDR3 nucleotide sequence: TGTGCCATCAGTGAGTCGGGTATAGCGACGGATAACTATGGCTACACCTTC. Protein product: CAISESGIATDNYGYTF.

The chain couples TRBV3-1 to TRBJ2-3; TRBD1 matches at 7 bases. This CDR3 has 18 residues. Per the germline V gene, CDR1 is LGHDT and CDR2 is YNNKEL (reference sequence). The V gene end was trimmed by 0 bases and the J gene end by 3 bases; junction bases not matched to a gene: 12. The CDR3 reads CASSQESGRDSLTDTQYF. DNA for the CDR3: TGTGCCAGCAGCCAAGAAAGTGGAAGGGACAGCTTAACAGATACGCAGTATTTT.

Comments on this clonotype: One junction end does not reproduce the germline sequence, and a read error may be involved. As DNA, the CDR3 is TGTGCCAGCATTGAATTCGGCTATGAGCAGTTCTTC. The encoded protein is CASIEFGYEQFF. V and J are TRBV25-1 and TRBJ2-1; the D is unclear. This CDR3 is 12 amino acids long. Germline values: CDR1 MGHDK, CDR2 SYGVNS.

This rearrangement joins TRBV7-6 to TRBJ1-2; D is uncertain. The CDR3 runs to 14 residues. Germline V lookup: CDR1 SGHVS, CDR2 FNYEAQ. V was cut by 1 base and J by 5 bases, with 11 bases left in between. This chain's CDR3 is CASSLGLEAYGYTF. The CDR3 region has the DNA TGTGCCAGCAGCTTAGGACTGGAGGCTTATGGCTACACCTTC.

This clonotype was detected once. The genes are TRBV18 and TRBJ2-1; a weak D match, TRBD2 (5 bases). Germline V gives CDR1 KGHSH, CDR2 LQKENI. The CDR3 totals 18 residues. Trimming removed 0 bases at V and 8 bases at J, with 23 bases between. This chain's CDR3 is CASSPPAGLQTRRDEQFF. CDR3 bases: TGTGCCAGCTCACCACCAGCCGGGCTCCAAACTAGGCGGGATGAGCAGTTCTTC.

This clonotype was found a few times. The rearrangement uses TRBV5-1 and TRBJ2-4; perhaps D is TRBD1 or TRBD2 (5 bases each). Trimming pared 1 base from V and 5 bases from J, leaving 10 bases between. CDR3 length: 14 residues. Germline lookup yields CDR1 SGHRS and CDR2 YFSETQ. CDR3 nucleotide sequence: TGCGCCAGCAGCTTGATAGGGGAGCAAAACATTCAGTACTTC. It specifies CASSLIGEQNIQYF.

Comments on this clonotype: The junction departs from the called germline gene at one end, perhaps through a read error. The chain couples TRBV6-5 to TRBJ1-5; the D gene is possibly TRBD1 (5 bases). The CDR3 spans 15 residues. Germline assignment: CDR1 MNHEY and CDR2 SVGAGI. The CDR3 coding sequence is TGTGGCAGCAGTACCGCAGGGTTCGGCAATCAGCCCCAGCATTTT. Residues: CGSSTAGFGNQPQHF.

This clonotype was found a few times. V and J are TRBV5-1 and TRBJ1-4; TRBD1 matches 7 bases. J lost 5 bases, V lost 0 bases, and 7 bases had no gene match. The CDR3 is 16 residues long. The germline V gene has CDR1 SGHRS and CDR2 YFSETQ. The CDR3 here is CASSLEPGQKNEKLFF. Here the CDR3 DNA reads TGCGCCAGCAGCTTGGAGCCGGGACAGAAGAATGAAAAACTGTTTTTT.

The V call is TRBV9, the J call TRBJ2-7; TRBD2 is a possible D gene (6 bases). This CDR3 contains 13 residues. Per the germline V gene, CDR1 is SGDLS and CDR2 is YYNGEE. V was pared by 7 bases and J by 0 bases, with 11 bases between. CDR3 amino acids: CASGVGSSYEQYF. The CDR3 nucleotides read TGTGCCAGCGGGGTCGGGAGCTCCTACGAGCAGTACTTC. The whole variable domain, remainder taken from reference TRBV9 and TRBJ2-7, is DSGVTQTPKHLITATGQRVTLRCSPRSGDLSVYWYQQSLDQGLQFLIQYYNGEERAKGNILERFSAQQFPDLHSELNLSSLELGDSALYFCASGVGSSYEQYFGPGTRLTVT.

The rearrangement joins TRBV29-1 to TRBJ2-3; D gene uncertain. From germline, CDR1 is SQVTM and CDR2 ANQGSEA. The germline V and J ends were trimmed by 7 bases and 0 bases, with 8 bases remaining between them. The CDR3 is 12 residues long. The CDR3 reads CSAAASTDTQYF. DNA for the CDR3: TGCAGCGCCGCCGCTAGCACAGATACGCAGTATTTT.

The chain carries TRBV6-1 and TRBJ1-2, with 9 bases fitting TRBD1. The V and J ends lost 6 bases and 6 bases, in that order; junction bases with no gene match: 17. Germline CDR1 is MNHNS and CDR2 is SASEGT. This CDR3 is 17 amino acids long. The CDR3 here is CASRSTTGGGSPNGYTF. The CDR3, as DNA: TGTGCCAGCAGGTCTACAACAGGGGGCGGTTCTCCTAATGGCTACACCTTC.

The rearrangement uses TRBV7-2 and TRBJ1-4; D is ambiguous. In germline, CDR1 is SGHTA, CDR2 FQGNSA. CDR3 length: 13 amino acids. With 1 base removed from V and 11 bases from J, the gap between germline ends came to 11 bases. The CDR3 DNA reads as TGTGCCAGCAGCTTAGAGAAAGCGGCGAAACTGTTTTTT. Translation: CASSLEKAAKLFF.

The V call is TRBV7-9, the J call TRBJ1-2, with 7 bases matching TRBD1. The trim removed 3 bases at V and 7 bases at J, leaving 8 bases unmatched. Germline loops: CDR1 SEHNR, CDR2 FQNEAQ (reference sequence). The length of the CDR3 is 14 residues. CDR3 residues: CASSFVDRERGYTF. CDR3 in DNA: TGTGCCAGCAGCTTCGTAGACAGGGAACGTGGCTACACCTTC.

This clonotype was seen more than once but under ten times. The rearrangement links TRBV7-9 to TRBJ2-5; D is uncertain. The CDR3 runs 14 residues. Trimming stripped 1 base from V and 4 bases from J, with 10 bases between. Germline values: CDR1 SEHNR, CDR2 FQNEAQ (reference sequence). CDR3 in DNA: TGTGCCAGCAGCTTAGTTGCAGAGATAGAGACCCAGTACTTC. It encodes CASSLVAEIETQYF.

The V call is TRBV5-1, the J call TRBJ1-1; 11 bases are shared with TRBD1. V was clipped by 0 bases and J by 10 bases; unmatched bases: 11. The germline V gene encodes CDR1 SGHRS and CDR2 YFSETQ. This CDR3 contains 16 residues. The CDR3 bases are TGCGCCAGCAGCTTGGAGGGGACGGACAGGGGGCGTGGAGCTTTCTTT. Encoded protein: CASSLEGTDRGRGAFF.

A note on this clonotype: This is likely a read error, given that the CDR3 carries no conserved phenylalanine or tryptophan at its end. Written as DNA, the CDR3 is TGTGCCAGCAGCCCAGGCGGGGAGCTGTTTCTT. Translated: CASSPGGELFL. The rearrangement links TRBV28 to TRBJ2-2; D uncertain. V shed 6 bases and J shed 7 bases, with 6 bases lying between them. This CDR3 is built from 11 residues. Germline lookup yields CDR1 MDHEN and CDR2 SYDVKM.

The chain uses TRBV20-1 and TRBJ2-2, with unresolved D. The V end was cut by 5 bases, the J end by 3 bases, with 16 bases between. Per the germline V gene, CDR1 is DFQATT and CDR2 is SNEGSKA (reference sequence). The CDR3 length is 15 residues. Written as DNA, the CDR3 is TGCAGTGCTCCCCACTGGAAGAGTGACACCGGGGAGCTGTTTTTT. It specifies CSAPHWKSDTGELFF.

This clonotype was found a few times. This chain joins TRBV5-6 and TRBJ2-1; 9 positions agree with TRBD2. Germline CDR1 and CDR2: SGHDT and YYEEEE. The ends lost 4 bases at V and 0 bases at J; junction bases unmatched: 8. The CDR3 loop spans 17 amino acids. The CDR3 sequence is CASSPIAGESSYNEQFF. The CDR3 DNA reads as TGTGCCAGCAGCCCAATAGCGGGGGAAAGCTCCTACAATGAGCAGTTCTTC. Using reference TRBV5-6 and TRBJ2-1 for the parts outside the CDR3, the full variable domain is DAGVTQSPTHLIKTRGQQVTLRCSPKSGHDTVSWYQQALGQGPQFIFQYYEEEERQRGNFPDRFSGHQFPNYSSELNVNALLLGDSALYLCASSPIAGESSYNEQFFGPGTRLTVL.

This clonotype was seen a single time. This chain links TRBV20-1 with TRBJ2-1, with 10 positions matching TRBD2. The germline CDR1 and CDR2 sequences are DFQATT and SNEGSKA (reference sequence). The CDR3 length is 15 residues. After removal of 5 bases from V and 9 bases from J, the junction contained 13 bases not matched to a gene. This CDR3 reads CSAPTTSGIYGEQFF. The CDR3 DNA is TGCAGTGCTCCTACTACTAGCGGGATCTATGGTGAGCAGTTCTTC.

V is TRBV10-3 and J is TRBJ2-2; D might be TRBD2 (5 bases). CDR1 ENHRY and CDR2 SYGVKD come from the germline V gene. The CDR3 is 17 amino acids. Trimming pared 8 bases from V and 0 bases from J, leaving 19 bases between. This CDR3 reads CAIFPAGGPSNTGELFF. For the CDR3, the DNA is TGTGCCATCTTCCCGGCAGGAGGACCGTCGAACACCGGGGAGCTGTTTTTT.

This clonotype has more than one count but fewer than ten. This chain uses TRBV4-2 with TRBJ2-1, with D possibly called TRBD1 or TRBD2 (7 bases each). V dropped 3 bases and J dropped 4 bases, with 16 bases sitting between them. Germline values: CDR1 LGHNA, CDR2 YNFKEQ. The length of the CDR3 is 16 residues. The CDR3 nucleotides read TGTGCCAGCAGCCAGGCAGGGGGAGGGTCGTACAATGAGCAGTTCTTC. This translates into CASSQAGGGSYNEQFF.